The 25 T cell receptor beta chains below all came from one sample that was sequenced in a study of T cell responses to AZD1222 COVID-19 vaccine. The method was immunoSEQ multiplex PCR; TCRdb's version includes in-frame clones alone and lacks a portion of them. The repertoire has some 86,000 clones, 80% of them found once; the top ten carry approximately 22%. The sequencing here drew on peripheral blood, taken on day 0 of AZD1222 vaccination. The receptors were gathered from an adult in good health.

The chain recombines TRBV4-2 with TRBJ1-1; D is perhaps TRBD1 (5 bases). The CDR3 consists of 15 residues. Trimming left V 0 bases short and J 0 bases short, with 8 bases between. Germline-derived CDR1 and CDR2 are LGHNA and YNFKEQ. The CDR3 loop is CASSQEEGMNTEAFF. The DNA of the CDR3 is TGTGCCAGCAGCCAAGAGGAGGGGATGAACACTGAAGCTTTCTTT.

This rearrangement joins TRBV5-5 to TRBJ1-2; weak D call: TRBD1 (5 bases). Germline CDR1 reads SGHKS; CDR2 reads YYEKEE (reference sequence). V was cut by 0 bases and J by 7 bases, with 22 bases left in between. This CDR3 spans 17 amino acids. The CDR3 bases are TGTGCCAGCAGCTTGGGAGGGGCCGCAGGAGTGGCTCCTGGCTACACCTTC. Residues: CASSLGGAAGVAPGYTF.

This clone was counted only a few times. V and J are TRBV5-6 and TRBJ2-7, with D perhaps TRBD1 (5 bases). Trimming left V 1 base short and J 2 bases short, with 10 bases between. Germline V gene sequence: CDR1 SGHDT, CDR2 YYEEEE. This CDR3 contains 14 residues. The CDR3: CASSLPGSTYEQYF. CDR3 in DNA: TGTGCCAGCAGCTTGCCAGGGTCAACCTACGAGCAGTACTTC.

The chain has TRBV18 and TRBJ1-1; 8 bases line up with TRBD1. V was clipped by 2 bases and J by 3 bases; unmatched bases: 8. This CDR3 spans 16 amino acids. CDR1 KGHSH and CDR2 LQKENI come from the germline V gene. The chain's CDR3 is CASSPGLQGGDTEAFF. CDR3 nucleotides: TGTGCCAGCTCACCAGGACTACAGGGGGGAGACACTGAAGCTTTCTTT.

This clone was found once. This chain's CDR3 is CARRSYSDTQYF. CDR3 nucleotides: TGTGCCAGGAGGTCATATTCAGATACGCAGTATTTT. The chain uses TRBV2 and TRBJ2-3; D unresolved. Germline CDR1 reads SNHLY; CDR2 reads FYNNEI. V gave up 9 bases and J gave up 4 bases, with 11 bases separating them. The CDR3 extends over 12 amino acids.

The chain employs TRBV3-1 (or the pseudogene TRBV3-2) and TRBJ1-6; D remains unclear. CDR1 is LGHDT and CDR2 is YNNKEL in the germline V gene (reference sequence). V dropped 1 base and J dropped 8 bases, with 6 bases sitting between them. This CDR3 is built from 13 residues. CDR3 bases: TGTGCCAGCAGCCAAGTTGGGGATTCACCCCTCCACTTT. Residues: CASSQVGDSPLHF.

V and J are TRBV2 and TRBJ2-7, with 8 bases fitting TRBD1. This CDR3 has 15 residues. Germline-derived CDR1 and CDR2 are SNHLY and FYNNEI. Trimming at V came to 5 bases and at J to 1 base, leaving 7 bases not matched to a gene. For the CDR3, the DNA is TGTGCCAGCAGTACCGACAGGGGTAGTTCCTACGAGCAGTACTTC. This translates into CASSTDRGSSYEQYF.

The rearrangement uses TRBV12-3 or TRBV12-4 and TRBJ1-3; D is undetermined. There are 12 residues in the CDR3. Deletions cut 2 bases from V and 5 bases from J, with 4 bases between. CDR3 in DNA: TGTGCCAGCAGTTTAAGCAGAAACACCATATATTTT. Protein product: CASSLSRNTIYF.

The V call is TRBV7-9, the J call TRBJ2-3, with 7 bases lining up with TRBD2. The CDR3 consists of 15 residues. Trimming cost V 5 bases and J 2 bases; bases outside gene matches: 7. Germline V lookup: CDR1 SEHNR, CDR2 FQNEAQ (reference sequence). This CDR3 is CASSARLASTDTQYF. CDR3 in DNA: TGTGCCAGCAGCGCGAGACTAGCTTCCACAGATACGCAGTATTTT.

This clone was detected once. V is TRBV4-2 and J is TRBJ2-7; D uncertain. Germline V lookup: CDR1 LGHNA, CDR2 YNFKEQ. The CDR3 contains 12 residues. The V end was cut by 0 bases, the J end by 1 base, with 1 base between. CDR3 nucleotides: TGTGCCAGCAGCCAAGATTCCTACGAGCAGTACTTC. Its protein is CASSQDSYEQYF.

As DNA, the CDR3 is TGTGCCAGGATCCTAGGGGGTAGGACTGAAGCTTTCTTT. Amino acid sequence: CARILGGRTEAFF. This chain uses TRBV28 with TRBJ1-1; D may be TRBD1 (6 bases). The CDR3 has 13 amino acids. With 9 bases removed from V and 5 bases from J, the gap between germline ends came to 16 bases. The V gene's germline CDR1 is MDHEN and CDR2 SYDVKM.

This chain connects TRBV18 to TRBJ2-2, with D perhaps matching TRBD1 (6 bases). The CDR3 consists of 13 residues. The V end lost 3 bases, the J end lost 5 bases, and 7 bases lay between the germline ends. Germline V CDR1 and CDR2: KGHSH, LQKENI. In DNA, the CDR3 is TGTGCCAGCTCACCCACAGGGACCGGGGAGCTGTTTTTT. Its protein product is CASSPTGTGELFF. The full variable domain, in which reference TRBV18 and TRBJ2-2 provide the parts outside the CDR3, is NAGVMQNPRHLVRRRGQEARLRCSPMKGHSHVYWYRQLPEEGLKFMVYLQKENIIDESGMPKERFSAEFPKEGPSILRIQQVVRGDSAAYFCASSPTGTGELFFGEGSRLTVL.

The chain joins TRBV2 to TRBJ1-4; tentative D call: TRBD1 (5 bases). The CDR3 extends over 12 amino acids. The germline V gene encodes CDR1 SNHLY and CDR2 FYNNEI. The V gene lost 7 bases and the J gene lost 5 bases, with 8 bases spanning the gap. DNA of the CDR3: TGTGCCAGCAAGGAGGGGAATGAAAAACTGTTTTTT. It is translated as CASKEGNEKLFF.

This clone was detected many times. V gene TRBV3-1 (or the pseudogene TRBV3-2) combines with J gene TRBJ1-5; D uncertain. Germline lookup yields CDR1 LGHDT and CDR2 YNNKEL (reference sequence). This CDR3 region has 13 residues. V lost 6 bases and J lost 6, with 12 bases in between. CDR3 sequence (DNA): TGTGCCAGCAGTTCCTCGTTCGCTCAGCCCCAGCATTTT. Amino acids: CASSSSFAQPQHF.

This clone occurred once. This chain uses TRBV6-6 with TRBJ1-1, with D hard to call. The CDR3 sequence is 14 residues long. Trimming took off 6 bases at V and 0 bases at J, with 11 bases between the two ends. Germline-derived CDR1 and CDR2 are MNHNY and SVGAGI (reference sequence). The CDR3 DNA follows: TGTGCCAGCAGCCCAATCGGCATGAACACTGAAGCTTTCTTT. It encodes CASSPIGMNTEAFF.

This clone was counted only a few times. The chain recombines TRBV7-9 with TRBJ2-2; D is undetermined. Trimming stripped 5 bases from V and 0 bases from J, with 10 bases between. There are 15 residues in the CDR3. The germline V gene has CDR1 SEHNR and CDR2 FQNEAQ (reference sequence). The CDR3 DNA sequence: TGTGCCAGCAGCCCCCAGGAAGCGAACACCGGGGAGCTGTTTTTT. This codes for CASSPQEANTGELFF. Filled out from reference TRBV7-9 and TRBJ2-2, the complete variable domain reads DTGVSQNPRHKITKRGQNVTFRCDPISEHNRLYWYRQTLGQGPEFLTYFQNEAQLEKSRLLSDRFSAERPKGSFSTLEIQRTEQGDSAMYLCASSPQEANTGELFFGEGSRLTVL.

The chain combines TRBV30 with TRBJ1-2; D gene uncertain. The V end lost 2 bases, the J end lost 4 bases, and 8 bases lay between the germline ends. Per the germline V gene, CDR1 is GTSNPN and CDR2 is SVGIG (reference sequence). There are 12 residues in the CDR3. CDR3 loop: CAWSRGGYGYTF. Written as DNA, the CDR3 is TGTGCCTGGAGTCGGGGTGGCTATGGCTACACCTTC.

In its sample, this clone was seen once. The chain uses TRBV7-9 and TRBJ1-4, with no clear D. This CDR3 is built from 15 residues. V was cut by 6 bases and J by 8 bases, with 19 bases left in between. CDR1 is SEHNR and CDR2 is FQNEAQ in the germline V gene (reference sequence). The DNA for the CDR3 is TGTGCCAGCAGTCACCTGACGGATTCCATCGAAAAACTGTTTTTT. Its protein is CASSHLTDSIEKLFF. The variable domain in full, with the rest retrieved from reference TRBV7-9 and TRBJ1-4, is DTGVSQNPRHKITKRGQNVTFRCDPISEHNRLYWYRQTLGQGPEFLTYFQNEAQLEKSRLLSDRFSAERPKGSFSTLEIQRTEQGDSAMYLCASSHLTDSIEKLFFGSGTQLSVL.

This clone has only a few counts. The V gene is TRBV30, the J gene TRBJ1-2; D not certain. Trimming removed 0 bases at V and 4 bases at J, with 12 bases between. In germline, CDR1 is GTSNPN, CDR2 SVGIG (reference sequence). The CDR3 is 14 amino acids. The CDR3 loop is CAWSVAPILYGYTF. The CDR3 DNA reads TGTGCCTGGAGTGTAGCGCCGATCCTCTATGGCTACACCTTC.

The chain joins TRBV5-4 to TRBJ1-2; 9 nucleotides line up with TRBD1. Germline assignment: CDR1 SGHNT and CDR2 YYREEE (reference sequence). The CDR3 loop spans 13 amino acids. With 10 bases clipped from V and 2 bases from J, the junction kept 6 bases outside the gene matches. The CDR3, as DNA: TGTGCCGCCTCCGGGACAGGGAACTATGGCTACACCTTC. Protein: CAASGTGNYGYTF.

This chain uses TRBV28 with TRBJ1-4; 9 bases are shared with TRBD1. This CDR3 is built from 16 residues. The V gene end was trimmed by 10 bases and the J gene end by 0 bases; junction bases not matched to a gene: 9. Germline-derived CDR1 and CDR2 are MDHEN and SYDVKM. The CDR3 sequence: CATSAGQGSTNEKLFF. For the CDR3, the DNA is TGTGCCACCTCCGCGGGACAGGGTTCAACTAATGAAAAACTGTTTTTT.

This clone was seen once. The chain combines TRBV3-1 (or the pseudogene TRBV3-2) with TRBJ2-2; 12 nucleotides line up with TRBD1. Germline V CDR1 and CDR2: LGHDT, YNNKEL (reference sequence). The CDR3 sequence is 18 residues long. V trimming: 2 bases; J trimming: 9 bases; junction bases outside the gene matches: 13. The CDR3 coding sequence is TGTGCCAGCAGCCAATTTTACCCGGGACAGGGGGCGGACCGGGAGCTGTTTTTT. It encodes CASSQFYPGQGADRELFF.

The rearrangement uses TRBV27 and TRBJ2-7; D might be TRBD2 (6 bases). This CDR3 comprises 14 residues. The V gene's germline CDR1 is MNHEY and CDR2 SMNVEV (reference sequence). The germline V and J ends were trimmed by 5 bases and 2 bases, with 13 bases remaining between them. The CDR3 loop is CASSRKEGPYEQYF. CDR3 nucleotides: TGTGCCAGCAGTCGAAAGGAGGGCCCCTACGAGCAGTACTTC.

This chain links TRBV28 with TRBJ1-4; D is perhaps TRBD1 (6 bases). The V gene lost 5 bases and the J gene lost 8 bases, with 9 bases spanning the gap. Germline lookup yields CDR1 MDHEN and CDR2 SYDVKM. The CDR3 loop spans 12 amino acids. The CDR3 protein is CASSGGREKLFF. Here the CDR3 DNA reads TGTGCCAGCAGTGGGGGGCGGGAAAAACTGTTTTTT.

The gene calls are TRBV15 and TRBJ2-1; 8 bases are shared with TRBD2. Losses at the gene ends were 0 bases for V and 4 bases for J; bases not matched to a gene: 11. In germline, CDR1 is LNHNV, CDR2 YYDKDF (reference sequence). The CDR3 totals 18 residues. In nucleotides, the CDR3 is TGTGCCACCAGCAGAGATCTCTCGGGAGGGGCGCCATACAATGAGCAGTTCTTC. It yields the protein CATSRDLSGGAPYNEQFF.